This T cell receptor beta chain was retrieved from a study of tissue T cells after allogeneic stem cell transplantation. This clone was seen a few times. Its antigen is currently unknown. Gene names and germline match the mouse. The read ends 1 residue early relative to the CDR3; the germline J gene fills the gap. Assay used: immunoSEQ multiplex PCR; TCRdb lists only in-frame clones, some missing. The data contain around 4,800 clones, approximately 49% of them singletons. General study results and limits: The study did not identify alloreactive or antigen-specific tissue TCRs, and some clones might be persisting host cells. Across patients, clones rarely overlapped, yet motif clusters were shared tissue-specifically.

Germline V CDR1 and CDR2: SGHSA, FRNQAP. V shed 0 bases and J shed 0 bases, with 7 bases lying between them. This CDR3 spans 15 amino acids. Time point of the sample: mouse harvest day 14 after allogeneic transplant. Mouse grafts combined 10^7 T-cell-depleted bone marrow cells with 10^6 splenic CD5+ T cells. B6 (H2b) cells into BALB/c (H2d) mice; tissues taken at day 7 or 14. The chain uses TRBV16 and TRBJ2-5; unclear D gene. Sequencing was done on a sample of lymph node tissue. This clonotype was sampled from a female BALB/c mouse given C57BL/6 T cells with graft-versus-host disease after an allogeneic hematopoietic cell transplant. CDR3 loop: CASSLEVQNQDTQYF. Incomplete CDR3 DNA: TGTGCAAGCAGCTTAGAGGTCCAGAACCAAGACACCCAGTAC.